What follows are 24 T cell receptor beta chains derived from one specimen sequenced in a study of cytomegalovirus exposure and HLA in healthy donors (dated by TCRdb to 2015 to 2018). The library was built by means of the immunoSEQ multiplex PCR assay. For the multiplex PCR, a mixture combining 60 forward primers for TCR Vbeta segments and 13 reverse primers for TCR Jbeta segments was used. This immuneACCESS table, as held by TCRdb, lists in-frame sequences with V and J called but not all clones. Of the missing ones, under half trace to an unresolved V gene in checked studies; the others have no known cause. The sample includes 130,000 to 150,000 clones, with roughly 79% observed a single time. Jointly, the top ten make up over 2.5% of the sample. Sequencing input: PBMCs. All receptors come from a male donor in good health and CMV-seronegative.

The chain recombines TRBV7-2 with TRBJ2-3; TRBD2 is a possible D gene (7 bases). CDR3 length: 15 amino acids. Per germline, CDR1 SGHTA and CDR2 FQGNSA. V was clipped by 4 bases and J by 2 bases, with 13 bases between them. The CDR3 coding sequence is TGTGCCAGCAGCTACTTCGGGGGGCACACAGATACGCAGTATTTT. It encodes CASSYFGGHTDTQYF.

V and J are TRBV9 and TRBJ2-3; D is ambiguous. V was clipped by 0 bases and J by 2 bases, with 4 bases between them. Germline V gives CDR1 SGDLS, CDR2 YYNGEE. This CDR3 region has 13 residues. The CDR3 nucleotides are TGTGCCAGCAGCGTAGGGCACACAGATACGCAGTATTTT. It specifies CASSVGHTDTQYF.

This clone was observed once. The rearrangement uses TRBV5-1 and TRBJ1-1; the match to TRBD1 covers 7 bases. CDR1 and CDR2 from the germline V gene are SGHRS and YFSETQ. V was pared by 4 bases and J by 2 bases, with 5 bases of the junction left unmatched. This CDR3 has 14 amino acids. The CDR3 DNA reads TGCGCCAGCAGCACGGGACAGATAAACACTGAAGCTTTCTTT. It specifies CASSTGQINTEAFF.

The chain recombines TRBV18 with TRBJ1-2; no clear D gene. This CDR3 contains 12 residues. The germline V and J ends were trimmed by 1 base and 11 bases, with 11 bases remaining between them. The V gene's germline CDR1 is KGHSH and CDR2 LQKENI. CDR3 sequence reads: CASSPRVGSYTF. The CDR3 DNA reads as TGTGCCAGCTCACCACGTGTGGGGAGTTACACCTTC.

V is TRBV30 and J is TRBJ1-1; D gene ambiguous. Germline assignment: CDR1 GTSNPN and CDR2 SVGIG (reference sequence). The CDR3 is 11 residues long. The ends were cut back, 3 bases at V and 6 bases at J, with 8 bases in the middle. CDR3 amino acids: CAWSSYPEAFF. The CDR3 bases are TGTGCCTGGAGCTCGTATCCTGAAGCTTTCTTT.

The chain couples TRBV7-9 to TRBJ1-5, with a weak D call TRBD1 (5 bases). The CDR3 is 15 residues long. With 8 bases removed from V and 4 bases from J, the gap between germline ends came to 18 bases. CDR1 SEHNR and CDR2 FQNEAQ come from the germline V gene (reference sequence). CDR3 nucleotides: TGTGCCAGCGCATCTAATTCAGGGACTAATCAGCCCCAGCATTTT. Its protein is CASASNSGTNQPQHF.

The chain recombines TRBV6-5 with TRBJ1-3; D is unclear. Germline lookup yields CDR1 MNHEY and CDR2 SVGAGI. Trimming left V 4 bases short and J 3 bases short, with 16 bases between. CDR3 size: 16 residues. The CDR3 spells CASSFRAFGDGNTIYF. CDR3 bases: TGTGCCAGCAGTTTCCGTGCGTTTGGAGATGGAAACACCATATATTTT.

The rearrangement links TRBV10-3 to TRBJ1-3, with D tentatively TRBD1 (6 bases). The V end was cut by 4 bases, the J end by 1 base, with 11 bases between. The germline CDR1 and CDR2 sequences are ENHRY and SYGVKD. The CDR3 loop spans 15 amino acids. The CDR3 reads CAISGLGASGNTIYF. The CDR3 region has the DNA TGTGCCATCAGTGGTCTGGGGGCTTCTGGAAACACCATATATTTT.

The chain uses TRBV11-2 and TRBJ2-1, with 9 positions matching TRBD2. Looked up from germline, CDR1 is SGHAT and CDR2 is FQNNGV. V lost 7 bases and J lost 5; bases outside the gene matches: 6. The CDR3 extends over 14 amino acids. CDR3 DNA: TGTGCCAGCACCCCACTAGCGGGCAACAATGAGCAGTTCTTC. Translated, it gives CASTPLAGNNEQFF.

The CDR3, as DNA: TGTGCCAGCAGCCCGTCGGCGCGGGCCTCCTACGAGCAGTACTTC. Its translation: CASSPSARASYEQYF. This sequence joins TRBV5-6 and TRBJ2-7, with D maybe TRBD2 (5 bases). This CDR3 spans 15 amino acids. Germline V gene lookup returns CDR1 SGHDT and CDR2 YYEEEE. Trimming pared 4 bases from V and 0 bases from J, leaving 14 bases between. Together with reference TRBV5-6 and TRBJ2-7, the CDR3 gives the full variable domain: DAGVTQSPTHLIKTRGQQVTLRCSPKSGHDTVSWYQQALGQGPQFIFQYYEEEERQRGNFPDRFSGHQFPNYSSELNVNALLLGDSALYLCASSPSARASYEQYFGPGTRLTVT.

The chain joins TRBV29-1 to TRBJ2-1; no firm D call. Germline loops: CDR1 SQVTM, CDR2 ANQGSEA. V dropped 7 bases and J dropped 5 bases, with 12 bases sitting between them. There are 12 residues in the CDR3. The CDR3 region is CSAPSVNNEQFF. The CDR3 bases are TGCAGCGCCCCATCAGTAAACAATGAGCAGTTCTTC.

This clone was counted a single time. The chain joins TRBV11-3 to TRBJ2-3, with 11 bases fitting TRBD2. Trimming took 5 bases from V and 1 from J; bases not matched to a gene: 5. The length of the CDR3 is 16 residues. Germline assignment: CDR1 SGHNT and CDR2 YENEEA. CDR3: CASSQRLAGRTDTQYF. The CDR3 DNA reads TGTGCCAGCAGCCAGCGACTAGCGGGGCGCACAGATACGCAGTATTTT. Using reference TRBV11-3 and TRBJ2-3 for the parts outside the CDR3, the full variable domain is EAGVVQSPRYKIIEKKQPVAFWCNPISGHNTLYWYLQNLGQGPELLIRYENEEAVDDSQLPKDRFSAERLKGVDSTLKIQPAELGDSAVYLCASSQRLAGRTDTQYFGPGTRLTVL.

CDR3 DNA sequence: TGTGCCAGCAGCCCGTCGTCCTTTGGAAACACCATATATTTT. It specifies CASSPSSFGNTIYF. This chain uses TRBV7-9 with TRBJ1-3; the D is unclear. The V end lost 5 bases, the J end lost 3 bases, and 11 bases lay between the germline ends. From germline, CDR1 is SEHNR and CDR2 FQNEAQ (reference sequence). The CDR3 runs 14 residues.

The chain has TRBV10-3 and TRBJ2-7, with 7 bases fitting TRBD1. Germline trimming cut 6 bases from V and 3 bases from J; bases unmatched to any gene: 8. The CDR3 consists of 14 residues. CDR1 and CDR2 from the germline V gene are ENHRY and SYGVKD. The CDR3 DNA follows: TGTGCCATCAGCACCGGGACAGCAAACTACGAGCAGTACTTC. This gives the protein CAISTGTANYEQYF.

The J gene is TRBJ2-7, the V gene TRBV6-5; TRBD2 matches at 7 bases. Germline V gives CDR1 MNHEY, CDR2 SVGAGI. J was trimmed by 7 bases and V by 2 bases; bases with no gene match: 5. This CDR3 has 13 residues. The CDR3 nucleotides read TGTGCCAGCAGTTACCTCGGGGGGTGGGAGCAGTACTTC. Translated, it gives CASSYLGGWEQYF.

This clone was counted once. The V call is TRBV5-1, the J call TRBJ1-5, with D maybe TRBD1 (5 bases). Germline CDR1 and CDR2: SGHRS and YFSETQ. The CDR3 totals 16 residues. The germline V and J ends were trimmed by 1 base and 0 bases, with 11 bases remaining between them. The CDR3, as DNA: TGCGCCAGCAGCTTGAGCGGGGGTTATAGCAATCAGCCCCAGCATTTT. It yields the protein CASSLSGGYSNQPQHF.

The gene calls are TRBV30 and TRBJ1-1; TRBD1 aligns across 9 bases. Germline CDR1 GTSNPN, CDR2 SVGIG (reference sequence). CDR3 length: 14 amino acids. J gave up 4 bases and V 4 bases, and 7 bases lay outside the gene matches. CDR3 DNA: TGTGCCTGGACTGGCCGGGACAGGGCCACTGAAGCTTTCTTT. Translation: CAWTGRDRATEAFF.

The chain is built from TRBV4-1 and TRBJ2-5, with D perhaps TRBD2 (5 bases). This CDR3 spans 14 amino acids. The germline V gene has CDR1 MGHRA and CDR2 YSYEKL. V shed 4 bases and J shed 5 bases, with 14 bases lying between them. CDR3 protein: CASSPQREGETQYF. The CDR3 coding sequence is TGCGCCAGCAGCCCACAGAGGGAAGGGGAGACCCAGTACTTC.

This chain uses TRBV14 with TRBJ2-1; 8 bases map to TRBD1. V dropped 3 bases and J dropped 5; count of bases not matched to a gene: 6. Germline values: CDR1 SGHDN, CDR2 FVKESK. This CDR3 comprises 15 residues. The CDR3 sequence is CASSQRQGNNNEQFF. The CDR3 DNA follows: TGTGCCAGCAGCCAGAGACAGGGGAACAACAATGAGCAGTTCTTC.

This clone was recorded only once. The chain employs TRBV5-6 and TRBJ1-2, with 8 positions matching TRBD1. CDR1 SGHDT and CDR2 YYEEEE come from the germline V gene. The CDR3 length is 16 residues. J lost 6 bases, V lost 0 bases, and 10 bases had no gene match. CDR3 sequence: CASSLVIGRGQDGYTF. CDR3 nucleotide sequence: TGTGCCAGCAGCTTGGTAATCGGCAGGGGGCAAGATGGCTACACCTTC.

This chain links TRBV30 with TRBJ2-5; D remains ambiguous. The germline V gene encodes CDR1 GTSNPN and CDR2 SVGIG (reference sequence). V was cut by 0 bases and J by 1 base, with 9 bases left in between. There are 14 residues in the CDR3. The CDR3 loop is CAWSVPTGQETQYF. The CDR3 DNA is TGTGCCTGGAGTGTACCCACGGGCCAAGAGACCCAGTACTTC. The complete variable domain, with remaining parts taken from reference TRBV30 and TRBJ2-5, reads SQTIHQWPATLVQPVGSPLSLECTVEGTSNPNLYWYRQAAGRGLQLLFYSVGIGQISSEVPQNLSASRPQDRQFILSSKKLLLSDSGFYLCAWSVPTGQETQYFGPGTRLLVL.

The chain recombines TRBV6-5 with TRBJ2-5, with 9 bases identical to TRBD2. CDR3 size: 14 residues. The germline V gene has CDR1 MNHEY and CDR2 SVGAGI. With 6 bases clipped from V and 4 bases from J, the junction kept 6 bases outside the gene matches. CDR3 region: CASRAGLASETQYF. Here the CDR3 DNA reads TGTGCCAGCAGGGCGGGACTAGCTTCAGAGACCCAGTACTTC.

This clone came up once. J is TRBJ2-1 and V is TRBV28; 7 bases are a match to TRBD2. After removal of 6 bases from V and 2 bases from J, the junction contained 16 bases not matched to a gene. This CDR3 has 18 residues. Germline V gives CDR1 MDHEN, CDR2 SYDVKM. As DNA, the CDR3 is TGTGCCAGCAGCTCCGTCGTGGGTTCAGGACTAGCCTACAATGAGCAGTTCTTC. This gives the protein CASSSVVGSGLAYNEQFF.

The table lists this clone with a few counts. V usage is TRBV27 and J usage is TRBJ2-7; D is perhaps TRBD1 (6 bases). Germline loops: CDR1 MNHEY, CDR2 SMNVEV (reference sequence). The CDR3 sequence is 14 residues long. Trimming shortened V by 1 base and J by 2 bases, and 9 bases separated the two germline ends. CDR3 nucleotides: TGTGCCAGCAGTTTATTTGAGGGGGCCTACGAGCAGTACTTC. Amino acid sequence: CASSLFEGAYEQYF.